A few counts support the clone carrying this TCR beta chain. Its specificity is unknown. These data belong to a study of beta chain features in type 1 diabetes. Overall study results and limits: For Type 1 diabetes patients, all four CD4+ subsets carried TCRB CDR3s that were moderately but significantly shorter.

Every bit of the isolated RNA underwent reverse transcription, so sequencing read expressed TCRB transcripts. The table came from immunoSEQ multiplex PCR; TCRdb's copy has only in-frame clones and leaves some out. The table records 200,000 to 300,000 clones, around 9.9% of them present only once. The sequenced sample was naive CD4+ T cells from blood. The origin of this receptor is a man aged 25-45 years with type 1 diabetes.

This CDR3 is CASSPLRYGYTF. In DNA, the CDR3 is TGTGCCAGCTCCCCCCTGCGCTATGGCTACACCTTC. The chain uses TRBV18 and TRBJ1-2; the D is unclear. V lost 6 bases and J lost 4, with 9 bases in between. The CDR3 has 12 amino acids. The germline CDR1 and CDR2 sequences are KGHSH and LQKENI.